The 24 T cell receptor beta chains below all came from one sample that was sequenced in a study of T cells in Graves' hyperthyroidism and ophthalmopathy. The investigators amplified TCR beta CDR3 regions from RNA transcripts. When the TCR CDR3 underwent first-round RT-PCR, the HTBI primer set was used. Each CDR3 protein is one row after TCRdb ran MiXCR on the multiplex PCR reads. This sample has 300,000 to 400,000 distinct CDR3 sequences, with roughly 20% found just once. Input material: blood. The receptors derive from a woman aged 45 to 65 with Graves' hyperthyroidism.

This clonotype was recorded many times. This sequence joins TRBV5-1 and TRBJ2-1, with D unclear. V was shortened by 0 bases and J by 6 bases, with 10 bases between the two germline ends. This CDR3 spans 14 amino acids. CDR1 and CDR2 from the germline V gene are SGHRS and YFSETQ. The CDR3 DNA follows: TGCGCCAGCAGCTTGGCGGCGTGGGGCAATGAGCAGTTCTTC. This encodes CASSLAAWGNEQFF. Full variable domain (remainder filled in from reference TRBV5-1 and TRBJ2-1): KAGVTQTPRYLIKTRGQQVTLSCSPISGHRSVSWYQQTPGQGLQFLFEYFSETQRNKGNFPGRFSGRQFSNSRSEMNVSTLELGDSALYLCASSLAAWGNEQFFGPGTRLTVL.

In its sample, this clonotype was seen many times. The V call is TRBV2, the J call TRBJ2-3; TRBD2 aligns across 11 bases. Trimming took 3 bases from V and 6 from J; bases not matched to a gene: 5. The CDR3 sequence is 15 residues long. Germline assignment: CDR1 SNHLY and CDR2 FYNNEI. The CDR3: CASSDETSGMDTQYF. The CDR3 DNA reads TGTGCCAGCAGTGATGAGACTAGCGGGATGGATACGCAGTATTTT.

This clonotype was counted many times. The chain employs TRBV28 and TRBJ2-7; tentative D call: TRBD1 (6 bases). The CDR3 spans 17 residues. Per germline, CDR1 MDHEN and CDR2 SYDVKM. Between the trimmed V and J ends, which lost 1 base and 6 bases, there was a span of 22 bases. The CDR3 coding sequence is TGTGCCAGCAGTTTATTGGGAGACACGAGAGAAGGGGGCGAGCAGTACTTC. Translating it yields CASSLLGDTREGGEQYF.

This clonotype was counted at least ten times. The rearrangement uses TRBV3-1 and TRBJ2-7, with D unclear. Germline-derived CDR1 and CDR2 are LGHDT and YNNKEL (reference sequence). The CDR3 runs to 14 residues. V gave up 0 bases and J gave up 7 bases, with 13 bases separating them. CDR3 amino acids: CASSQEGSTREQYF. The CDR3 DNA follows: TGTGCCAGCAGCCAAGAGGGATCGACCAGGGAGCAGTACTTC.

At least ten counts were recorded for this clonotype. The CDR3 reads CASSQDGNYGYTF. CDR3 DNA sequence: TGCGCCAGCAGTCAGGACGGGAACTATGGCTACACCTTC. The chain links TRBV5-1 to TRBJ1-2; no reliable D call. The CDR3 sequence is 13 residues long. Germline CDR1 is SGHRS and CDR2 is YFSETQ. Trimming took off 5 bases at V and 2 bases at J, with 10 bases between the two ends. Full variable domain (outside the CDR3, taken from reference TRBV5-1 and TRBJ1-2): KAGVTQTPRYLIKTRGQQVTLSCSPISGHRSVSWYQQTPGQGLQFLFEYFSETQRNKGNFPGRFSGRQFSNSRSEMNVSTLELGDSALYLCASSQDGNYGYTFGSGTRLTVV.

The rearrangement links TRBV6-9 to TRBJ2-5, with 12 positions matching TRBD2. Germline V gene sequence: CDR1 MNHGY, CDR2 SVAAGI. The CDR3 has 16 amino acids. V trimming: 3 bases; J trimming: 5 bases; junction bases outside the gene matches: 7. This CDR3 reads CASSYLTSGSSETQYF. CDR3 DNA: TGTGCCAGCAGTTACTTGACTAGCGGGAGCAGCGAGACCCAGTACTTC.

This clonotype was counted many times. The chain joins TRBV27 to TRBJ2-1; possibly TRBD1 for D (6 bases). The CDR3 runs to 17 residues. The V end lost 4 bases, the J end lost 5 bases, and 21 bases lay between the germline ends. Germline V gene lookup returns CDR1 MNHEY and CDR2 SMNVEV (reference sequence). CDR3 region: CASSSDLGAKLNNEQFF. The CDR3 DNA sequence: TGTGCCAGCAGTTCCGATCTGGGGGCGAAGTTGAACAATGAGCAGTTCTTC.

The chain links TRBV4-1 to TRBJ1-5; no definite D call. V lost 6 bases and J lost 0, with 9 bases in between. Per germline, CDR1 MGHRA and CDR2 YSYEKL. The CDR3 contains 14 residues. The CDR3 bases are TGCGCCAGCAGTCGGACGGTTAGCAATCAGCCCCAGCATTTT. Protein: CASSRTVSNQPQHF.

The table lists this clonotype with many counts. J is TRBJ2-1 and V is TRBV7-3; 10 bases align to TRBD2. The CDR3 runs to 15 residues. Germline V CDR1 and CDR2: SGHTA, FQGTGA. V was clipped by 0 bases and J by 5 bases; unmatched bases: 1. The CDR3 DNA reads TGTGCCAGCAGCTTAACAGCGGGGGGGCACAATGAGCAGTTCTTC. Protein sequence: CASSLTAGGHNEQFF. Looking up the rest from reference TRBV7-3 and TRBJ2-1 gives the full variable domain: GAGVSQTPSNKVTEKGKYVELRCDPISGHTALYWYRQSLGQGPEFLIYFQGTGAADDSGLPNDRFFAVRPEGSVSTLKIQRTERGDSAVYLCASSLTAGGHNEQFFGPGTRLTVL.

The rearrangement joins TRBV28 to TRBJ1-1, with D maybe TRBD1 (5 bases). There are 15 residues in the CDR3. Germline values: CDR1 MDHEN, CDR2 SYDVKM. Trimming left V 3 bases short and J 0 bases short, with 11 bases between. The CDR3 DNA sequence: TGTGCCAGCAGTTTTCCAGGGACTCTGAACACTGAAGCTTTCTTT. Protein: CASSFPGTLNTEAFF.

This clonotype was seen ten or more times. The chain has TRBV6-6 and TRBJ1-1; a possible D gene is TRBD1 (5 bases). Germline-derived CDR1 and CDR2 are MNHNY and SVGAGI (reference sequence). V was shortened by 2 bases and J by 1 base, with 11 bases between the two germline ends. The CDR3 has 15 residues. CDR3 coding DNA: TGTGCCAGCAGTTACCTGGGACGGGGGAACACTGAAGCTTTCTTT. Protein product: CASSYLGRGNTEAFF.

This clonotype was observed many times. V gene TRBV3-1 combines with J gene TRBJ1-1; D is unresolved. The germline V gene has CDR1 LGHDT and CDR2 YNNKEL (reference sequence). Trimming shortened V by 4 bases and J by 2 bases, and 11 bases separated the two germline ends. There are 14 residues in the CDR3. DNA for the CDR3: TGTGCCAGCAGCCCAGGTGGAGTTAACACTGAAGCTTTCTTT. Its translation: CASSPGGVNTEAFF. Together with reference TRBV3-1 and TRBJ1-1, the CDR3 gives the full variable domain: DTAVSQTPKYLVTQMGNDKSIKCEQNLGHDTMYWYKQDSKKFLKIMFSYNNKELIINETVPNRFSPKSPDKAHLNLHINSLELGDSAVYFCASSPGGVNTEAFFGQGTRLTVV.

This clonotype was counted ten times or more. This chain connects TRBV2 to TRBJ2-2, with no clear D. The V and J ends lost 4 bases and 5 bases respectively, with 8 bases between them. Germline V gives CDR1 SNHLY, CDR2 FYNNEI. CDR3 length: 13 residues. DNA for the CDR3: TGTGCCAGCAGTGTGGCCGTGACCGGGGAGCTGTTTTTT. This sequence encodes CASSVAVTGELFF.

This clonotype was seen more than once but under ten times. The rearrangement joins TRBV2 to TRBJ2-3; no firm D call. V was pared by 4 bases and J by 5 bases, with 16 bases between. Germline values: CDR1 SNHLY, CDR2 FYNNEI. The CDR3 spans 15 residues. The CDR3 DNA sequence: TGTGCCAGCAGTGGCAGGCGTAGGTATGAAGATACGCAGTATTTT. Residues: CASSGRRRYEDTQYF.

V gene TRBV12-3 or TRBV12-4 combines with J gene TRBJ1-2; 7 positions agree with TRBD1. V dropped 6 bases and J dropped 1; count of bases not matched to a gene: 11. CDR3 length: 16 residues. CDR3 coding DNA: TGTGCCAGCAGCCCCCGAGCAGGGGGGTTTAACTATGGCTACACCTTC. Residues: CASSPRAGGFNYGYTF.

This clonotype was counted a few times. The chain couples TRBV6-1 to TRBJ2-3; a possible D gene is TRBD1 (5 bases). The germline CDR1 and CDR2 sequences are MNHNS and SASEGT. The CDR3 has 15 residues. Trimming took 6 bases from V and 1 from J, leaving 14 bases between them. CDR3 sequence: CASREQVGGTDTQYF. Here the CDR3 DNA reads TGTGCCAGCAGGGAACAGGTTGGCGGCACAGATACGCAGTATTTT.

This clonotype was observed a handful of times. The V gene is TRBV10-3, the J gene TRBJ2-3; 9 bases fit TRBD2. The length of the CDR3 is 16 residues. Per germline, CDR1 ENHRY and CDR2 SYGVKD. With 5 bases clipped from V and 2 bases from J, the junction kept 8 bases outside the gene matches. The CDR3 sequence: CAISLTSGGSTDTQYF. CDR3 DNA: TGTGCCATCAGTCTGACTAGCGGAGGCTCCACAGATACGCAGTATTTT.

This clonotype appeared a few times. V and J are TRBV28 and TRBJ2-7; TRBD2 aligns across 10 bases. Germline CDR1 is MDHEN and CDR2 is SYDVKM. Trimming removed 5 bases from V and 4 bases from J; junction bases left unmatched: 8. The CDR3 consists of 15 residues. The CDR3 spells CASSRGLAKRYEQYF. The CDR3 DNA reads TGTGCCAGCAGTCGGGGACTAGCGAAAAGATACGAGCAGTACTTC.

This clonotype was observed a handful of times. The chain carries TRBV20-1 and TRBJ2-5; TRBD2 is a possible D gene (7 bases). The CDR3 is 15 residues long. CDR1 DFQATT and CDR2 SNEGSKA come from the germline V gene (reference sequence). Deletions cut 0 bases from V and 5 bases from J, with 16 bases between. The CDR3 region has the DNA TGCAGTGCTAGAGATGGGGGGGGCGGAGGCGAGACCCAGTACTTC. This sequence encodes CSARDGGGGGETQYF.

The genes are TRBV12-3 or TRBV12-4 and TRBJ2-1; D uncertain. With 3 bases removed from V and 6 bases from J, the gap between germline ends came to 12 bases. This CDR3 is 14 amino acids long. CDR3 amino acids: CASSFSRTSNEQFF. CDR3 coding DNA: TGTGCCAGCAGTTTCTCTCGGACCAGCAATGAGCAGTTCTTC.

This clonotype was counted only a few times. The J gene is TRBJ1-2, the V gene TRBV20-1; the D is unclear. The germline V gene has CDR1 DFQATT and CDR2 SNEGSKA (reference sequence). The CDR3 totals 13 residues. V shed 0 bases and J shed 7 bases, with 12 bases lying between them. The CDR3 reads CSARDMTKGGYTF. The DNA for the CDR3 is TGCAGTGCTAGAGATATGACCAAAGGTGGCTACACCTTC.

This sequence joins TRBV5-1 and TRBJ1-1; D unresolved. The CDR3 has 13 amino acids. Germline CDR1 is SGHRS and CDR2 is YFSETQ. Trimming left V 1 base short and J 11 bases short, with 15 bases between. The CDR3 DNA follows: TGCGCCAGCAGCTTGTCTCTAGACTCGAGGGCTTTCTTT. This gives the protein CASSLSLDSRAFF.

This clonotype was seen repeatedly, ten times or more. This rearrangement joins TRBV7-9 to TRBJ2-3; 10 nucleotides agree with TRBD1. Germline trimming cut 5 bases from V and 9 bases from J; bases unmatched to any gene: 2. The CDR3 runs to 12 residues. The germline V gene encodes CDR1 SEHNR and CDR2 FQNEAQ (reference sequence). This CDR3 reads CASSETGGTQYF. The CDR3 nucleotides read TGTGCCAGCAGCGAGACAGGGGGCACGCAGTATTTT. The full variable domain, in which reference TRBV7-9 and TRBJ2-3 provide the parts outside the CDR3, is DTGVSQNPRHKITKRGQNVTFRCDPISEHNRLYWYRQTLGQGPEFLTYFQNEAQLEKSRLLSDRFSAERPKGSFSTLEIQRTEQGDSAMYLCASSETGGTQYFGPGTRLTVL.

This clonotype came up a few times. V usage is TRBV28 and J usage is TRBJ2-5, with 14 nucleotides matching TRBD2. CDR1 is MDHEN and CDR2 is SYDVKM in the germline V gene. The CDR3 length is 16 residues. V lost 6 bases, J lost 7 bases, and 10 bases stayed unmatched. CDR3 residues: CASRVTSGRAFGTQYF. CDR3 sequence (DNA): TGTGCCAGCAGAGTGACTAGCGGGAGGGCCTTTGGGACCCAGTACTTC.